These 13 T cell receptor beta chains originate from one sample sequenced in a study of technical replicates of blood from several donors. Measured with immunoSEQ multiplex PCR; TCRdb has only the in-frame clones, and not every one. The sample has roughly 72,000 clones, approximately 96% seen once. Material for sequencing was T cells isolated from PBMCs. These receptors were collected from a human donor in good health.

The J gene is TRBJ2-3, the V gene TRBV5-5; 11 positions match TRBD2. The J segment lost 4 bases and the V segment lost 1 base, leaving 2 bases of the junction unmatched. The CDR3 has 15 residues. Per germline, CDR1 SGHKS and CDR2 YYEKEE (reference sequence). The CDR3 bases are TGTGCCAGCAGCTTGTTACTAGCGGGAGCAGATACGCAGTATTTT. As protein: CASSLLLAGADTQYF.

Here the CDR3 DNA reads TGTGCCAGCAGACAGATAGGGAGGGATGAAAACATTCAGTACTTC. It encodes CASRQIGRDENIQYF. This chain joins TRBV6-6 and TRBJ2-4; TRBD2 matches 7 bases. Germline V gene data show CDR1 as MNHNY and CDR2 as SVGAGI (reference sequence). This CDR3 contains 15 residues. After removal of 6 bases from V and 5 bases from J, the junction contained 10 bases not matched to a gene.

The chain carries TRBV10-2 and TRBJ1-5; weak D call: TRBD1 (6 bases). In germline, CDR1 is WSHSY, CDR2 SAAADI. V shed 4 bases and J shed 7 bases, with 11 bases lying between them. The CDR3 is made up of 13 amino acids. This chain's CDR3 is CASSVGGLQPQHF. CDR3 DNA sequence: TGCGCCAGCAGTGTAGGGGGTTTACAGCCCCAGCATTTT.

This chain connects TRBV7-9 to TRBJ1-3; 7 bases match TRBD1. V lost 0 bases, J lost 4 bases, and 6 bases stayed unmatched. This CDR3 has 16 residues. Germline-derived CDR1 and CDR2 are SEHNR and FQNEAQ (reference sequence). In DNA form, the CDR3 reads TGTGCCAGCAGCTTAGCGAGAACAGGGGAAGGAAACACCATATATTTT. This codes for CASSLARTGEGNTIYF.

This clone was counted once. The rearrangement uses TRBV6-5 and TRBJ1-2, with TRBD1 matching over 7 bases. CDR3 length equals 16 residues. V shed 2 bases, J shed 2 bases, and the junction held 8 bases outside the gene matches. Germline-derived CDR1 and CDR2 are MNHEY and SVGAGI. In DNA, the CDR3 is TGTGCCAGCAGTTACCAAGGACAGGAGCTAAACTATGGCTACACCTTC. Translated, it gives CASSYQGQELNYGYTF.

The chain employs TRBV10-3 and TRBJ1-1; D gene ambiguous. The ends were cut back, 8 bases at V and 1 base at J, with 8 bases in the middle. Germline CDR1 reads ENHRY; CDR2 reads SYGVKD. The length of the CDR3 is 12 residues. The CDR3 bases are TGTGCCATCCACGGTGGGAACACTGAAGCTTTCTTT. Translated: CAIHGGNTEAFF.

This chain links TRBV11-2 with TRBJ2-7; D is possibly TRBD2 (7 bases). Per the germline V gene, CDR1 is SGHAT and CDR2 is FQNNGV. This CDR3 region has 17 residues. Trimming removed 1 base from V and 1 base from J, with 17 bases in between. CDR3 loop: CASSLVQGQRDSYEQYF. The CDR3 coding sequence is TGTGCCAGCAGCTTAGTACAGGGTCAGCGGGATTCCTACGAGCAGTACTTC.

The chain joins TRBV28 to TRBJ1-1; 9 positions agree with TRBD1. Germline loops: CDR1 MDHEN, CDR2 SYDVKM. The V and J ends lost 3 bases and 1 base, in that order; junction bases with no gene match: 9. This CDR3 region has 17 residues. CDR3 nucleotide sequence: TGTGCCAGCAGTTTTAACAGGGGGCTTCTAGGGAACACTGAAGCTTTCTTT. Its protein is CASSFNRGLLGNTEAFF.

This chain connects TRBV28 to TRBJ1-1, with TRBD1 matching over 7 bases. Losses at the gene ends were 5 bases for V and 2 bases for J; bases not matched to a gene: 14. Per germline, CDR1 MDHEN and CDR2 SYDVKM. This CDR3 is 17 amino acids long. CDR3 DNA sequence: TGTGCCAGCAGTACCAGACAGGGTATTTCTAGAAACACTGAAGCTTTCTTT. It yields the protein CASSTRQGISRNTEAFF.

V and J are TRBV2 and TRBJ2-7, with 7 bases lining up with TRBD1. There are 13 residues in the CDR3. V dropped 4 bases and J dropped 3; count of bases not matched to a gene: 3. Per the germline V gene, CDR1 is SNHLY and CDR2 is FYNNEI. The CDR3 reads CASSAGQNYEQYF. CDR3 sequence (DNA): TGTGCCAGCAGTGCGGGACAGAACTACGAGCAGTACTTC.

This chain joins TRBV2 and TRBJ2-7; D unclear. Trimming removed 2 bases at V and 4 bases at J, with 12 bases between. CDR3 length: 14 residues. Germline V gene lookup returns CDR1 SNHLY and CDR2 FYNNEI. The CDR3 coding sequence is TGTGCCAGCAGTGAACCTGGGCAGTCTTACGAGCAGTACTTC. This gives the protein CASSEPGQSYEQYF.

The chain recombines TRBV9 with TRBJ2-7; tentatively, D is TRBD1 (6 bases). The CDR3 runs to 13 residues. CDR1 is SGDLS, CDR2 YYNGEE, per germline. Trimming removed 4 bases from V and 7 bases from J, with 15 bases in between. This chain's CDR3 is CASSTGTPEEQYF. As DNA, the CDR3 is TGTGCCAGCAGCACTGGGACACCAGAGGAGCAGTACTTC.

This chain joins TRBV11-3 and TRBJ1-2; D is unresolved. The V gene's germline CDR1 is SGHNT and CDR2 YENEEA. The CDR3 totals 16 residues. V lost 1 base and J 1 base, leaving 13 bases between the germline ends. CDR3 sequence reads: CASSLAKGGINYGYTF. CDR3 nucleotide sequence: TGTGCCAGCAGCTTAGCAAAGGGAGGTATTAACTATGGCTACACCTTC.